The 11 T cell receptor beta chains presented below share a single source sample, sequenced in a study of T-cell memory formation after mild COVID-19. TCRdb re-called the 5' RACE reads through MiXCR, storing one row per CDR3 protein. Among 300,000 to 350,000 distinct CDR3 sequences listed, about 13% were seen once. Sequenced material: PBMCs or a T cell subset sorted from them (not recorded which). These receptors were obtained from a man aged 18 to 29 who had mild COVID-19 (a few samples of this study predate the infection). Cell type and time point are not known.

The rearrangement uses TRBV7-2 and TRBJ1-6; D ambiguous. This CDR3 contains 13 residues. Germline V lookup: CDR1 SGHTA, CDR2 FQGNSA. Between the trimmed V and J ends, which lost 3 bases and 7 bases, there was a span of 7 bases. The CDR3 nucleotides are TGTGCCAGCAGCTTCGGACCAAATTCACCCCTCCACTTT. This codes for CASSFGPNSPLHF.

This clonotype showed up just a few times. The rearrangement joins TRBV10-2 to TRBJ2-1; 8 bases are a match to TRBD2. The CDR3 totals 18 residues. Unmatched junction bases numbered 12, after V lost 5 bases and J lost 0 bases. Germline-derived CDR1 and CDR2 are WSHSY and SAAADI. DNA for the CDR3: TGCGCCAGCAGTCTGTCGAGGGGCGGGGGGAGCTCCTACAATGAGCAGTTCTTC. This gives the protein CASSLSRGGGSSYNEQFF.

This clonotype was found a few times. The chain recombines TRBV7-9 with TRBJ2-1; D remains unclear. The V end lost 3 bases, the J end lost 7 bases, and 10 bases lay between the germline ends. In germline, CDR1 is SEHNR, CDR2 FQNEAQ (reference sequence). This CDR3 contains 13 residues. CDR3 residues: CASSLEQFNEQFF. The CDR3 DNA reads as TGTGCCAGCAGCTTGGAACAGTTTAATGAGCAGTTCTTC.

There are a few counts of this clonotype. V usage is TRBV14 and J usage is TRBJ1-3; D is undetermined. CDR1 and CDR2 (germline): SGHDN, FVKESK. V was trimmed by 4 bases and J by 0 bases, leaving 13 bases between them. The CDR3 runs 16 residues. The CDR3 loop reads CASSRPGTNSGNTIYF. CDR3 bases: TGTGCCAGCAGCCGACCGGGCACCAACTCTGGAAACACCATATATTTT.

The chain is built from TRBV6-2 or TRBV6-3 and TRBJ1-5; 7 nucleotides agree with TRBD1. This CDR3 contains 20 residues. The V segment lost 2 bases and the J segment 0 bases; nucleotides outside the gene matches: 16. Germline V gene sequence: CDR1 MNHEY, CDR2 SVGEGT. The chain's CDR3 is CASSYPKPGTVIYSNQPQHF. Written as DNA, the CDR3 is TGTGCCAGCAGTTACCCAAAGCCCGGGACAGTAATATATAGCAATCAGCCCCAGCATTTT.

V and J are TRBV5-5 and TRBJ1-6, with D perhaps TRBD1 (5 bases). Germline lookup yields CDR1 SGHKS and CDR2 YYEKEE (reference sequence). The CDR3 sequence is 12 residues long. V lost 3 bases and J lost 11, with 9 bases in between. Here the CDR3 reads CASSWGVPPLHF. The CDR3 DNA is TGTGCCAGCAGCTGGGGGGTCCCACCCCTCCACTTT.

A few counts support this clonotype. The rearrangement joins TRBV7-2 to TRBJ2-2, with a weak D call TRBD1 (5 bases). This CDR3 region has 16 residues. V shed 4 bases and J shed 5 bases, with 17 bases lying between them. CDR1 and CDR2 (germline): SGHTA, FQGNSA. The CDR3 sequence is CASSSTARVGTGELFF. Here the CDR3 DNA reads TGTGCCAGCAGCTCTACCGCCAGGGTCGGGACCGGGGAGCTGTTTTTT.

This chain joins TRBV12-3 or TRBV12-4 and TRBJ2-3; 12 bases match TRBD2. This CDR3 has 16 residues. Trimming removed 6 bases from V and 2 bases from J; junction bases left unmatched: 6. The CDR3 DNA follows: TGTGCCAGCAGCCGTCGGACTAGCGGGAACACAGATACGCAGTATTTT. Residues: CASSRRTSGNTDTQYF.

The rearrangement joins TRBV19 to TRBJ2-3, with a possible D match to TRBD1 (6 bases). CDR3 size: 15 residues. Looked up from germline, CDR1 is LNHDA and CDR2 is SQIVND (reference sequence). V lost 6 bases and J lost 2, with 15 bases in between. The CDR3 DNA is TGTGCCAGTAGGGCAAGCGGACAGATCACAGATACGCAGTATTTT. It encodes CASRASGQITDTQYF.

This clonotype was detected a few times. V is TRBV7-2 and J is TRBJ1-1; D gene uncertain. The CDR3 runs to 14 residues. Trimming removed 2 bases from V and 0 bases from J, with 7 bases in between. Germline V lookup: CDR1 SGHTA, CDR2 FQGNSA. Written as DNA, the CDR3 is TGTGCCAGCAGCTTATTCGGAGTGAACACTGAAGCTTTCTTT. This sequence encodes CASSLFGVNTEAFF.

The CDR3 coding sequence is TGTGCCACCAGCGCAGGGACAGATACGCAGTATTTT. Translated: CATSAGTDTQYF. The chain carries TRBV24-1 and TRBJ2-3; tentative D call: TRBD1 (5 bases). CDR3 length: 12 residues. Germline V gene lookup returns CDR1 KGHDR and CDR2 SFDVKD. Trimming cost V 7 bases and J 3 bases, with 7 bases left between them.